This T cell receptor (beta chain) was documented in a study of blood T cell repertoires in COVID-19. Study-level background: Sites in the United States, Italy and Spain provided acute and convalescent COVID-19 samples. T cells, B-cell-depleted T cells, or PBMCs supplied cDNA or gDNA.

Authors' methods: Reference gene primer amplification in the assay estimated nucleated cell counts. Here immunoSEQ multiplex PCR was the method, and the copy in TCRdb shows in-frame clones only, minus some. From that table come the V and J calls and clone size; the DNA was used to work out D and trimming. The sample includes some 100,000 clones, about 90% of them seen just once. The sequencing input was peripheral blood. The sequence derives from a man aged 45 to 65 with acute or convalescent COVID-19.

CDR3 nucleotide sequence: TGCGCCAGCAGGGTTGAGTTGAGCTCCTACGAGCAGTACTTC. Protein sequence: CASRVELSSYEQYF. The gene calls are TRBV5-1 and TRBJ2-7; D gene unclear. Trimming stripped 5 bases from V and 0 bases from J, with 12 bases between. CDR1 and CDR2 from the germline V gene are SGHRS and YFSETQ. This CDR3 region has 14 residues.